This is a list of T cell receptor beta chains from one sample in a study of technical replicates of blood from a few donors. TCRdb's table, derived via immunoSEQ multiplex PCR, lists solely in-frame clones and lacks some. The data hold more than 65,000 clones, with 85% to 95% observed a single time. The sample consisted of T cells isolated from PBMCs. The receptors derive from a human donor in good health. Each CDR3 is given with its conserved first and last residue. D genes are given only for firm matches. Size tells how often a clone was seen (once, few, many) or the class of an expanded clone, and some rows leave it out.

v_gene: TRBV25-1
abundance: -
j_gene: TRBJ2-5
d_gene: -
CDR3aa: CASMWWGQETQYF
CDR3nt: TGTGCCAGCATGTGGTGGGGGCAGGAGACCCAGTACTTC

v_gene: TRBV5-8
abundance: -
j_gene: TRBJ2-1
d_gene: TRBD2
CDR3aa: CASSFLAGAYNEQFF
CDR3nt: TGTGCCAGCAGCTTCTTAGCGGGGGCATACAATGAGCAGTTCTTC

v_gene: TRBV7-9
abundance: -
j_gene: TRBJ2-1
d_gene: TRBD2
CDR3aa: CASRGLAGGPHNEQFF
CDR3nt: TGTGCCAGCAGGGGTTTAGCGGGAGGGCCCCACAATGAGCAGTTCTTC

v_gene: TRBV9
abundance: -
j_gene: TRBJ2-3
d_gene: TRBD2
CDR3aa: CASSPRLAGITDTQYF
CDR3nt: TGTGCCAGCAGCCCGAGACTAGCGGGAATCACAGATACGCAGTATTTT

v_gene: TRBV6-5
abundance: once
j_gene: TRBJ2-7
d_gene: -
CDR3aa: CASSYGVLSYEQYF
CDR3nt: TGTGCCAGCAGTTACGGAGTATTATCCTACGAGCAGTACTTC

v_gene: TRBV30
abundance: -
j_gene: TRBJ1-5
d_gene: TRBD1
CDR3aa: CAWSVPDRGFIQPQHF
CDR3nt: TGTGCCTGGAGTGTACCGGACAGGGGTTTTATTCAGCCCCAGCATTTT

v_gene: TRBV30
abundance: -
j_gene: TRBJ2-1
d_gene: TRBD2
CDR3aa: CAWSAGTSRVDEQFF
CDR3nt: TGTGCCTGGAGTGCCGGGACTAGTAGGGTCGATGAGCAGTTCTTC

v_gene: TRBV19
abundance: -
j_gene: TRBJ2-1
d_gene: TRBD2
CDR3aa: CASSIYAGDEQFF
CDR3nt: TGTGCCAGTAGTATCTATGCGGGAGATGAGCAGTTCTTC

v_gene: TRBV28
abundance: -
j_gene: TRBJ1-4
d_gene: TRBD1
CDR3aa: CASSPTRQGAEKLFF
CDR3nt: TGTGCCAGCAGCCCAACTCGACAGGGGGCTGAAAAACTGTTTTTT

v_gene: TRBV7-2
abundance: -
j_gene: TRBJ1-1
d_gene: -
CDR3aa: CASSLGHENTEAFF
CDR3nt: TGTGCCAGCAGCTTAGGACACGAGAACACTGAAGCTTTCTTT

v_gene: TRBV6-1
abundance: -
j_gene: TRBJ2-7
d_gene: -
CDR3aa: CASISGILMWYF
CDR3nt: TGTGCCAGCATTTCCGGGATCCTAATGTGGTACTTC

v_gene: TRBV19
abundance: -
j_gene: TRBJ2-2
d_gene: -
CDR3aa: CASSIVISSTGELFF
CDR3nt: TGTGCCAGTAGTATAGTGATTAGCTCCACCGGGGAGCTGTTTTTT

v_gene: TRBV10-3
abundance: -
j_gene: TRBJ2-2
d_gene: -
CDR3aa: CAITSTGELFF
CDR3nt: TGTGCCATCACTAGTACCGGGGAGCTGTTTTTT

v_gene: TRBV4-3
abundance: -
j_gene: TRBJ1-4
d_gene: -
CDR3aa: CASSQDHGGATNEKLFF
CDR3nt: TGCGCCAGCAGCCAAGATCACGGGGGGGCAACTAATGAAAAACTGTTTTTT

v_gene: TRBV28
abundance: once
j_gene: TRBJ1-5
d_gene: TRBD1
CDR3aa: CAIRDRGEIRQPQHF
CDR3nt: TGTGCCATCCGGGACAGGGGAGAAATTCGTCAGCCCCAGCATTTT

v_gene: TRBV28
abundance: -
j_gene: TRBJ1-2
d_gene: -
CDR3aa: CASKSLPLANYGYTF
CDR3nt: TGTGCCAGCAAGTCCCTTCCCCTAGCTAACTATGGCTACACCTTC

v_gene: TRBV30
abundance: -
j_gene: TRBJ2-3
d_gene: -
CDR3aa: CAWSVLPGGGTDTQYF
CDR3nt: TGTGCCTGGAGTGTCCTACCCGGGGGTGGCACAGATACGCAGTATTTT

v_gene: TRBV27
abundance: -
j_gene: TRBJ2-7
d_gene: TRBD1
CDR3aa: CASRTGGHEQYF
CDR3nt: TGTGCCAGCAGGACAGGGGGCCACGAGCAGTACTTC

v_gene: TRBV6-5
abundance: -
j_gene: TRBJ2-2
d_gene: TRBD2
CDR3aa: CASRASGIGTGELFF
CDR3nt: TGTGCCAGCCGGGCTAGCGGGATTGGCACCGGGGAGCTGTTTTTT

v_gene: TRBV29-1
abundance: -
j_gene: TRBJ2-3
d_gene: TRBD2
CDR3aa: CSAGTSFSDTQYF
CDR3nt: TGCAGCGCAGGGACTAGCTTCTCAGATACGCAGTATTTT

v_gene: TRBV28
abundance: -
j_gene: TRBJ1-2
d_gene: -
CDR3aa: CASSLRVNYGYTF
CDR3nt: TGTGCCAGCAGTTTACGGGTAAACTATGGCTACACCTTC

v_gene: TRBV6-1
abundance: -
j_gene: TRBJ2-7
d_gene: -
CDR3aa: CASRGKTVAYEQYF
CDR3nt: TGTGCCAGCAGAGGCAAGACAGTTGCCTACGAGCAGTACTTC

v_gene: TRBV10-3
abundance: -
j_gene: TRBJ2-1
d_gene: -
CDR3aa: CAISELDSGAYNEQFF
CDR3nt: TGTGCCATCAGTGAGTTAGATAGCGGTGCCTACAATGAGCAGTTCTTC

v_gene: TRBV19
abundance: -
j_gene: TRBJ2-1
d_gene: -
CDR3aa: CASSIDRGPYNEQFF
CDR3nt: TGTGCCAGTAGTATAGACAGGGGCCCCTACAATGAGCAGTTCTTC

v_gene: TRBV10-3
abundance: -
j_gene: TRBJ1-2
d_gene: -
CDR3aa: CAISEGAEEVYTF
CDR3nt: TGTGCCATCAGTGAAGGAGCAGAAGAAGTCTACACCTTC

v_gene: TRBV11-3
abundance: -
j_gene: TRBJ2-3
d_gene: TRBD2
CDR3aa: CASSLGTSGISTQYF
CDR3nt: TGTGCCAGCAGCTTAGGGACTAGCGGGATTTCTACGCAGTATTTT

v_gene: TRBV2
abundance: -
j_gene: TRBJ2-7
d_gene: -
CDR3aa: CASSEVTDYEQYF
CDR3nt: TGTGCCAGCAGTGAAGTGACAGACTACGAGCAGTACTTC

v_gene: TRBV11-2
abundance: -
j_gene: TRBJ1-4
d_gene: -
CDR3aa: CASSPTAGEKLFF
CDR3nt: TGTGCCAGCAGCCCCACGGCGGGGGAAAAACTGTTTTTT

v_gene: TRBV7-3
abundance: -
j_gene: TRBJ2-2
d_gene: -
CDR3aa: CASSSTAIQNTGELFF
CDR3nt: TGTGCCAGCAGCTCGACAGCCATCCAGAACACCGGGGAGCTGTTTTTT

v_gene: TRBV6-6
abundance: once
j_gene: TRBJ2-1
d_gene: TRBD2
CDR3aa: CASSYSTSAYNEQFF
CDR3nt: TGTGCCAGCAGTTACTCTACTAGCGCCTACAATGAGCAGTTCTTC

v_gene: TRBV6-5
abundance: -
j_gene: TRBJ1-1
d_gene: TRBD1
CDR3aa: CASSYAGQGNTEAFF
CDR3nt: TGTGCCAGCAGTTACGCAGGACAGGGGAACACTGAAGCTTTCTTT

v_gene: TRBV4-1
abundance: -
j_gene: TRBJ1-1
d_gene: -
CDR3aa: CASSQDPRVTEAFF
CDR3nt: TGCGCCAGCAGCCAAGATCCGAGGGTCACTGAAGCTTTCTTT

v_gene: TRBV6-1
abundance: -
j_gene: TRBJ1-1
d_gene: -
CDR3aa: CASPAGTGGTEAFF
CDR3nt: TGTGCCAGCCCGGCCGGGACTGGCGGCACTGAAGCTTTCTTT

v_gene: TRBV18
abundance: -
j_gene: TRBJ2-3
d_gene: TRBD2
CDR3aa: CASSPFFSGSEGRTDTQYF
CDR3nt: TGTGCCAGCTCACCGTTCTTTAGCGGGAGTGAAGGGCGCACAGATACGCAGTATTTT

v_gene: TRBV5-8
abundance: -
j_gene: TRBJ1-1
d_gene: TRBD1
CDR3aa: CASSLSGQGPEAFF
CDR3nt: TGTGCCAGCAGCTTGAGTGGACAGGGGCCAGAAGCTTTCTTT

v_gene: TRBV6-5
abundance: -
j_gene: TRBJ1-2
d_gene: TRBD1
CDR3aa: CASSSNKGQGRDGYTF
CDR3nt: TGTGCCAGCAGTTCCAATAAGGGACAGGGTCGTGATGGCTACACCTTC

v_gene: TRBV5-4
abundance: -
j_gene: TRBJ2-7
d_gene: -
CDR3aa: CASSLGSSASYEQYF
CDR3nt: TGTGCCAGCAGCTTGGGGTCTAGCGCCTCCTACGAGCAGTACTTC

v_gene: TRBV30
abundance: -
j_gene: TRBJ2-7
d_gene: -
CDR3aa: CAWSVGRGYEQYF
CDR3nt: TGTGCCTGGAGTGTCGGCAGGGGATACGAGCAGTACTTC

v_gene: TRBV2
abundance: -
j_gene: TRBJ2-7
d_gene: TRBD2
CDR3aa: CASSGEREGSYEQYF
CDR3nt: TGTGCCAGCAGCGGTGAGCGGGAGGGCTCCTACGAGCAGTACTTC

v_gene: TRBV6-6
abundance: -
j_gene: TRBJ2-7
d_gene: -
CDR3aa: CASSGSTPVYYEQYF
CDR3nt: TGTGCCAGCAGTGGGAGTACCCCGGTTTACTACGAGCAGTACTTC

v_gene: TRBV30
abundance: -
j_gene: TRBJ1-2
d_gene: TRBD1
CDR3aa: CAWSEGQGRGYTF
CDR3nt: TGTGCCTGGAGTGAGGGACAGGGGAGAGGCTACACCTTC

v_gene: TRBV11-3
abundance: -
j_gene: TRBJ1-2
d_gene: -
CDR3aa: CASSLAREAGGYTF
CDR3nt: TGTGCCAGCAGCTTAGCCAGGGAGGCAGGAGGCTACACCTTC

v_gene: TRBV5-1
abundance: medium-sized
j_gene: TRBJ2-1
d_gene: TRBD2
CDR3aa: CASSRTSGSSYNEQFF
CDR3nt: TGCGCCAGCAGTCGGACTAGCGGGAGCTCCTACAATGAGCAGTTCTTC

v_gene: TRBV19
abundance: -
j_gene: TRBJ2-7
d_gene: TRBD1
CDR3aa: CASRIEGQGLAYEQYF
CDR3nt: TGTGCCAGTAGAATCGAAGGACAGGGGTTGGCCTACGAGCAGTACTTC

v_gene: TRBV4-3
abundance: -
j_gene: TRBJ2-1
d_gene: -
CDR3aa: CASSLGGGGGSNEQFF
CDR3nt: TGCGCCAGCAGCCTCGGCGGCGGGGGCGGCTCGAATGAGCAGTTCTTC

v_gene: TRBV29-1
abundance: -
j_gene: TRBJ1-4
d_gene: -
CDR3aa: CSVVGPEGEKLFF
CDR3nt: TGCAGCGTTGTCGGCCCGGAGGGAGAAAAACTGTTTTTT

v_gene: TRBV4-1
abundance: -
j_gene: TRBJ2-7
d_gene: TRBD1
CDR3aa: CASSQDGTGAPYEQYF
CDR3nt: TGCGCCAGCAGCCAAGATGGGACAGGGGCCCCCTACGAGCAGTACTTC